This entry lists 14 T cell receptor beta chains sequenced from one sample in a study of molecular identifiers for immune sequencing clone quantification listed by TCRdb under 2018. Libraries came from PCR. TCRdb records NextSeq 500 as the sequencer. Starting from the raw public reads, TCRdb applied fastp trimming at Q25, assembled clones with MiXCR and retained in-frame beta chains. Records with the same CDR3 protein are collapsed into one entry carrying the most frequent genes and DNA. Counted in this sample were about 510,000 distinct CDR3 sequences; about a quarter of them appeared once. Approximately 0.8% of the sample is held by the ten biggest clonotypes. The source material was naive CD8+ T cells from blood, with Jurkat cell RNA spiked in. Per the publication, the cell subset or site label means: FACS-sorted CD8+CD4-CCR7+CD45RA+ naive T cells. These receptors were obtained from a human donor in good health. Some libraries in this study had Jurkat cell RNA spiked in.

On this clonotype itself: Since a much larger clone is just one base distant, this may be a read error. The chain uses TRBV25-1 and TRBJ2-7; D remains unclear. There are 12 residues in the CDR3. The germline V and J ends were trimmed by 4 bases and 6 bases, with 10 bases remaining between them. Germline-derived CDR1 and CDR2 are MGHDK and SYGVNS. Here the CDR3 reads CASSGYHPEQYF. In DNA, the CDR3 is TGTGCCAGCAGTGGATATCACCCCGAGCAGTACTTC.

This clonotype has more than one count but fewer than ten. The V and J genes are TRBV5-6 and TRBJ1-1, with no clear D. This CDR3 contains 14 residues. Germline V gives CDR1 SGHDT, CDR2 YYEEEE. Trimming pared 3 bases from V and 1 base from J, leaving 10 bases between. The CDR3 coding sequence is TGTGCCAGCAGCTACAGTCTGTCGAACACTGAAGCTTTCTTT. It specifies CASSYSLSNTEAFF.

This sequence joins TRBV20-1 and TRBJ2-7; TRBD2 matches 9 bases. This CDR3 is 15 amino acids long. Per the germline V gene, CDR1 is DFQATT and CDR2 is SNEGSKA (reference sequence). The V segment lost 0 bases and the J segment 2 bases; nucleotides outside the gene matches: 5. As DNA, the CDR3 is TGCAGTGCTAGAGAACCTAGCGGGACAACCTACGAGCAGTACTTC. It is translated as CSAREPSGTTYEQYF.

On this clonotype: This CDR3 fails to terminate in the conserved phenylalanine or tryptophan, so it likely reflects a read error. The chain combines TRBV4-3 with TRBJ2-5; D is unclear. The length of the CDR3 is 15 residues. Trimming removed 0 bases at V and 7 bases at J, with 15 bases between. In germline, CDR1 is LGHNA, CDR2 YSLEER. CDR3 bases: TGCGCCAGCAGCCAAGATGTGCGGAGCCCGGGGACCCAGTACTAC. Its translation is CASSQDVRSPGTQYY.

This clonotype occurred a few times. The chain has TRBV4-1 and TRBJ2-1; tentative D call: TRBD1 (5 bases). Trimming stripped 0 bases from V and 5 bases from J, with 11 bases between. In germline, CDR1 is MGHRA, CDR2 YSYEKL. There are 15 residues in the CDR3. The CDR3 here is CASSQELRANNEQFF. CDR3 bases: TGCGCCAGCAGCCAAGAGCTCAGGGCTAACAATGAGCAGTTCTTC.

This chain links TRBV18 with TRBJ1-1, with 9 positions matching TRBD1. This CDR3 comprises 16 residues. The germline V gene encodes CDR1 KGHSH and CDR2 LQKENI. After removal of 4 bases from V and 5 bases from J, the junction contained 11 bases not matched to a gene. The CDR3 loop is CASSLSTGGAGTEAFF. The CDR3 nucleotides read TGTGCCAGCTCACTTTCTACAGGGGGCGCGGGGACTGAAGCTTTCTTT.

V gene TRBV20-1 combines with J gene TRBJ2-4; TRBD2 matches 8 bases. The trim removed 0 bases at V and 1 base at J, leaving 11 bases unmatched. This CDR3 region has 18 residues. The germline V gene has CDR1 DFQATT and CDR2 SNEGSKA (reference sequence). The chain's CDR3 is CSARDEGSGSLAKNIQYF. The CDR3 bases are TGCAGTGCTAGAGATGAGGGAAGCGGGAGTTTGGCCAAAAACATTCAGTACTTC.

This clonotype was observed a few times. The V call is TRBV4-1, the J call TRBJ1-6; D unresolved. Germline V lookup: CDR1 MGHRA, CDR2 YSYEKL. Trimming shortened V by 4 bases and J by 8 bases, and 12 bases separated the two germline ends. The CDR3 consists of 14 residues. CDR3 residues: CASSLLDRDSPLHF. The CDR3, as DNA: TGCGCCAGCAGCCTTCTGGATAGGGATTCACCCCTCCACTTT.

The sample holds a few counts of this clonotype. The rearrangement links TRBV5-6 to TRBJ2-5; no definite D call. CDR3 length: 12 amino acids. The V end was cut by 4 bases, the J end by 2 bases, with 6 bases between. CDR1 is SGHDT and CDR2 is YYEEEE in the germline V gene. The CDR3 is CASSDGQETQYF. The CDR3 DNA is TGTGCCAGCAGCGACGGGCAAGAGACCCAGTACTTC.

This clonotype was seen a single time. This chain uses TRBV7-6 with TRBJ2-3, with a weak D call TRBD2 (5 bases). This CDR3 contains 18 residues. The V end lost 3 bases, the J end lost 0 bases, and 19 bases lay between the germline ends. Germline V gene data show CDR1 as SGHVS and CDR2 as FNYEAQ. DNA for the CDR3: TGTGCCAGCAGCTTCCCCCTTAGGACGGGAACTAGCACAGATACGCAGTATTTT. The encoded protein is CASSFPLRTGTSTDTQYF.

This clonotype was found a few times. This chain connects TRBV9 to TRBJ1-1, with 7 bases matching TRBD1. The V segment lost 0 bases and the J segment 5 bases; nucleotides outside the gene matches: 7. Germline V gene data show CDR1 as SGDLS and CDR2 as YYNGEE. The CDR3 length is 15 residues. This chain's CDR3 is CASSVGAGGGTEAFF. The CDR3 DNA reads as TGTGCCAGCAGCGTAGGGGCAGGGGGAGGGACTGAAGCTTTCTTT.

The chain joins TRBV19 to TRBJ1-5; D is unclear. Germline CDR1 is LNHDA and CDR2 is SQIVND (reference sequence). The CDR3 spans 14 residues. V was clipped by 10 bases and J by 2 bases, with 15 bases between them. The CDR3 DNA reads as TGTGCCACCTCGAAGGCGGTTGGCAATCAGCCCCAGCATTTT. It is translated as CATSKAVGNQPQHF.

As concerns this clonotype: A much bigger clone sits one base away, suggesting this may be a read error. The CDR3 coding sequence is TGTGCCAGTAGTATGACCGAAACCTGCGAGCAGTACTTC. The encoded protein is CASSMTETCEQYF. This sequence joins TRBV19 and TRBJ2-7; D uncertain. V lost 3 bases to trimming and J lost 6 bases, with 12 bases between them. This CDR3 contains 13 residues. CDR1 is LNHDA, CDR2 SQIVND, per germline (reference sequence).

This clonotype came up many times. The chain has TRBV28 and TRBJ1-5; D perhaps matches TRBD1 (6 bases). The CDR3 length is 16 residues. Germline lookup yields CDR1 MDHEN and CDR2 SYDVKM. Trimming stripped 7 bases from V and 3 bases from J, with 19 bases between. CDR3 in amino acids: CASNNRGGPHNQPQHF. The CDR3 DNA is TGTGCCAGCAATAATAGGGGGGGCCCCCACAATCAGCCCCAGCATTTT.